This TCR beta chain derives from a study of identical twins. The CDR3 contains 15 residues. The V gene end was trimmed by 2 bases and the J gene end by 5 bases; junction bases not matched to a gene: 3. The germline V gene encodes CDR1 MRHNA and CDR2 SNTAGT. One entry per CDR3 protein, called by TCRdb with MiXCR from the 5' RACE reads. The repertoire holds about 220,000 distinct CDR3 sequences, with more than 6.5% as singletons. This clonotype was seen at least ten times. The sample was also linked to a second study, of yellow fever vaccine responses in identical twins.

The rearrangement uses TRBV6-4 and TRBJ2-2; 9 bases line up with TRBD1. The TCR was taken from a woman under 30 in good health. The sample consisted of memory (CD45RO+) T cells sorted from blood. This CDR3 reads CASSDTGGETGELFF. In DNA, the CDR3 is TGTGCCAGCAGTGACACAGGGGGCGAAACCGGGGAGCTGTTTTTT.